The rows below give T cell receptor beta chains drawn from one sample of a study of breast tumors, draining lymph nodes, adjacent tissues. TCRdb analysed the multiplex PCR reads with MiXCR anew, one entry per CDR3 protein. The sample includes about 180,000 distinct CDR3 sequences, approximately 33% seen only once; the top ten take approximately 4.3%. The sample consisted of axillary lymph node tissue. These receptors originate from a female donor with breast cancer. Some clones in this sample may be carry-over from other donors' samples. Each CDR3 is given with its conserved first and last residue. The order of the fields is V gene, J gene, D gene, clone size, CDR3 DNA, CDR3 protein. A D gene is named only where the DNA matches it firmly. Not all rows give a size; the values are once, few, many and, for expanded clones, a class.

TRBV20-1	TRBJ1-6	TRBD1	many	TGCAGTGCTAGAGAAGGCTCTCGGCCCAGGGGGTCACCCCTCCACTTT	CSAREGSRPRGSPLHF
TRBV20-1	TRBJ2-3	TRBD2	many	TGCAGTGCTAGAGTAGCGGGGGAGGTGGCGCAGTATTTT	CSARVAGEVAQYF
TRBV6-1	TRBJ1-5	.	.	TGTGCCAGCAAAGGGCGAGGGTACGATGGCAATCAGCCCCAGCATTTT	CASKGRGYDGNQPQHF
TRBV12-3/TRBV12-4	TRBJ2-1	TRBD2	many	TGTGCCAGCAGGACTAGCTCTCTTGAGCAGTTCTTC	CASRTSSLEQFF
TRBV7-9	TRBJ1-1	.	.	TGTGCCAGCAGCTGGGGCCAGCGACTTTACACTGGAGCTTTCTTT	CASSWGQRLYTGAFF
TRBV2	TRBJ1-3	.	many	TGTGCCAGCACTAAACCTAGCTCTGGAAACACCATATATTTT	CASTKPSSGNTIYF
TRBV19	TRBJ1-6	.	.	TGTGCCACAACTCGAGGGGGAGAAAATTCACCCCTCCACTTT	CATTRGGENSPLHF
TRBV20-1	TRBJ2-2	.	many	TGCAGTGCTAGAGACAGGGCCCGGGCCGGGGAGCTGTTTTTT	CSARDRARAGELFF
TRBV19	TRBJ2-7	.	.	TGTGCCAGTAGTATAGATGGCACGGCGGGAACCTACGTGGGTGGCTACGAGCAGTACTTC	CASSIDGTAGTYVGGYEQYF
TRBV11-2	TRBJ2-6	.	many	TGTGCCAGCGTAGGAGCTGCTGGGGCCAACGTCCTGACTTTC	CASVGAAGANVLTF
TRBV11-1	TRBJ1-3	.	many	TGTGCCAGCAGCTCCGTAACGTGGGAAAACACCATATATTTT	CASSSVTWENTIYF
TRBV20-1	TRBJ2-7	TRBD1	.	TGCAGTGCCCAAGGGGACAGGGGTTGCGAGCAGTACTTC	CSAQGDRGCEQYF
TRBV20-1	TRBJ1-2	.	many	TGCAGGGCAAGGGCAGGGACCTCGGGGGGCTACACCTTC	CRARAGTSGGYTF
TRBV2	TRBJ2-3	.	.	TGTGCCAGCAGTGTATCCGGGGTTCTCACAGATACGCAGTATTTT	CASSVSGVLTDTQYF
TRBV4-1	TRBJ1-3	.	many	TGCGCCAGCAGCCAAGGTATCAGAGGGCGGGATAACACCATATATTTT	CASSQGIRGRDNTIYF
TRBV7-3	TRBJ2-1	.	many	TGTGCCAGCAGCTTAAACCGCGCGGAGACCTACAATGAGCAGTTCTTC	CASSLNRAETYNEQFF
TRBV6-4	TRBJ2-7	TRBD1	many	TGTGCCACAGGGACAGGACTCTACGAGCAGTACTTC	CATGTGLYEQYF
TRBV19	TRBJ2-3	.	many	TGTGCCAGTAGCCCGGGAGGCACAGATACGCAGTATTTT	CASSPGGTDTQYF
TRBV7-6	TRBJ2-5	TRBD1	.	TGTGCCAGCGCCCCTGGGGACAGGGAAGGGACCCAGTACTTC	CASAPGDREGTQYF
TRBV27	TRBJ2-3	.	few	TGTGCCAGCAGTTTAGTACTAGCTGGCTCGGATACGCAGTATTTT	CASSLVLAGSDTQYF
TRBV20-1	TRBJ1-4	.	.	TGCAGTGCTAGAGATGGAGAAAAGGGGGCAACTAATGAAAAACTGTTTTTT	CSARDGEKGATNEKLFF
TRBV6-5	TRBJ2-1	.	many	TGTGCCAGCAGTTACTACGGCTCCTACAATGAGCAGTTCTTC	CASSYYGSYNEQFF
TRBV3-1	TRBJ2-1	TRBD2	.	TGTGCCAGCAGCCGGACTAGCGGGAGGAAATACAATGAGCAGTTCTTC	CASSRTSGRKYNEQFF
TRBV9	TRBJ1-4	.	many	TGTGCCAGCAGCGGAACAGGGAGGGGGGGTGAAAAACTGTTTTTT	CASSGTGRGGEKLFF
TRBV7-9	TRBJ1-2	TRBD1	many	TGTGCCAGCAGCCCGTGGGGGACAGCGGACCCGGACTTC	CASSPWGTADPDF
TRBV7-2	TRBJ2-7	TRBD2	many	TGTGCCAGCAGCTTGGCGGGGGGGTATGGCGAGCAGTACTTC	CASSLAGGYGEQYF
TRBV5-6	TRBJ1-5	TRBD1	many	TGTGCCAGCAGCCCGGGACAGGGTTTGGGTCAGCCCCAGCATTTT	CASSPGQGLGQPQHF
TRBV7-2	TRBJ1-2	.	many	TGTGCCAGCGGGGGGGGGAGTTCATCTAACTATGGCTACACCTTC	CASGGGSSSNYGYTF
TRBV11-3	TRBJ2-7	.	many	TGTGCCAGCAGTTCCCAGGGGAACGAGCAGTACTTC	CASSSQGNEQYF
TRBV6-2/TRBV6-3	TRBJ2-4	.	.	TGTGCCAGCAGCATAACAGGGAACTTCAAAAACATTCAGTACTTC	CASSITGNFKNIQYF
TRBV4-2	TRBJ2-1	.	many	TGTGCCAGCAGCCAAGCGGACAGCTCCTACAATGAGCAGTTCTTC	CASSQADSSYNEQFF
TRBV3-1	TRBJ1-2	.	many	TGTGCCAGCAGCCGGGCTGCCTCTGGCTACACCTTC	CASSRAASGYTF
TRBV9	TRBJ1-2	.	many	TGTGCCAGCAGCGTAGCAGAGGGTGGCTACACCTTC	CASSVAEGGYTF
TRBV29-1	TRBJ1-2	.	many	TGCAGCGTTGAAGATTTCGTACGGCAGGGTAACTATGGCTACACCTTC	CSVEDFVRQGNYGYTF
TRBV7-6	TRBJ2-1	TRBD1	many	TGTGCCAGCAGTCTTCCCCTACAGGGGAATGAGCAGTTCTTC	CASSLPLQGNEQFF
TRBV6-2/TRBV6-3	TRBJ2-2	.	few	TGTGCCAGCAGTTACGAGTTAGGCACTAGGTTCCCCGGGGAGCTGTTTTTT	CASSYELGTRFPGELFF
TRBV2	TRBJ2-5	TRBD2	many	TGTGCCAGCAGCCGGGACTATTGGGAAGAGACCCAGTACTTC	CASSRDYWEETQYF
TRBV2	TRBJ1-6	TRBD1	.	TGTGCCAGCAGTGCACAGGGGGCTAATAGCTCACCCCTCCACTTT	CASSAQGANSSPLHF
TRBV4-1	TRBJ1-3	.	many	TGCGCCAGCAGCCAAGCCAGGGGCGCTGGAAACACCATATATTTT	CASSQARGAGNTIYF
TRBV11-3	TRBJ2-3	TRBD1	many	TGTGCCAGCAGCTTAGTACCCCAGGGGGCCTTTGATACGCAGTATTTT	CASSLVPQGAFDTQYF
TRBV11-2	TRBJ2-4	.	few	TGTGCCAGCAGCTTACGGGTATTGGCAAACATTCAGTACTTC	CASSLRVLANIQYF
TRBV7-2	TRBJ2-1	TRBD2	many	TGTGCCAGCAGCTTCATTGGGACTAGCGGGAGGCCCCACACCGATGAGCAGTTCTTC	CASSFIGTSGRPHTDEQFF
TRBV10-3	TRBJ1-5	.	many	TGTGCCATCAGTGATATGGGATTAGGTCAGCCCCAGCATTTT	CAISDMGLGQPQHF
TRBV29-1	TRBJ1-4	TRBD1	.	TGCAGCGTTCACATTGACGGGACAGCTAATGAAAAACTGTTTTTT	CSVHIDGTANEKLFF
TRBV7-3	TRBJ1-5	.	.	TGTGCCAGCAGCCCCCGGAAGGGTCAGCCCCAGCATTTT	CASSPRKGQPQHF
TRBV10-3	TRBJ1-5	TRBD1	.	TGTGCCAGCAGCCGACAGGGAAGAGAGCAGCCCCAGCATTTT	CASSRQGREQPQHF
TRBV12-3/TRBV12-4	TRBJ1-5	TRBD1	many	TGTGCCAGCAGAGAACAGGGGGCTCGAAGCAATCAGCCCCAGCATTTT	CASREQGARSNQPQHF
TRBV15	TRBJ1-4	TRBD1	many	TGTGCCACCAGCGTACAGAGGACAGGGGGTAATGAAAAACTGTTTTTT	CATSVQRTGGNEKLFF
TRBV20-1	TRBJ2-3	TRBD2	many	TGCAGTGCTAGACCACTAGCGGGGAGCACAGATACGCAGTATTTT	CSARPLAGSTDTQYF
TRBV28	TRBJ2-7	TRBD2	many	TGTGCCAGCAGTCCGGGACTAGCGGGAGTCGAGCAGTACTTC	CASSPGLAGVEQYF
TRBV7-7	TRBJ1-4	.	many	TGTGCTAGCAGCTTAAATCCAGGATCAAATGAAAAACTGTTTTTT	CASSLNPGSNEKLFF
TRBV7-9	TRBJ2-5	TRBD2	.	TGTGCCAGCAGTAAGGCCGCGGGGGGGAAAGAGACCCAGTACTTC	CASSKAAGGKETQYF
TRBV11-3	TRBJ2-4	.	few	TGTGCCAGCAGCTTAGTTAACACCTACAAAAGCATTCAGTACTTC	CASSLVNTYKSIQYF